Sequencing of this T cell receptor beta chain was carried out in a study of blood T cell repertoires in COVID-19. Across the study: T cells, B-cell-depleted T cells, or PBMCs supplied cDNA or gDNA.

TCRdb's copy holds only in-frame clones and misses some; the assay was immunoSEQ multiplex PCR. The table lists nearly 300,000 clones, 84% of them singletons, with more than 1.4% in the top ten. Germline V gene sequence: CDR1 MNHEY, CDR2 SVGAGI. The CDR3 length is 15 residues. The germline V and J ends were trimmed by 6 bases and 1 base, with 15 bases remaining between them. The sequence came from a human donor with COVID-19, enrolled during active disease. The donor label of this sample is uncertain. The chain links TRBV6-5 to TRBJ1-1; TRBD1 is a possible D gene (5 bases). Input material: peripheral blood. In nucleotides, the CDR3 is TGTGCCAGCAGGACTCAACAGGAAACGAACACTGAAGCTTTCTTT. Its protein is CASRTQQETNTEAFF.